What follows is one TCR beta chain and its context. The source of the sample is a study of response to subunit inactivated influenza vaccine. TCRdb processed the RT-PCR reads anew with MiXCR; each CDR3 protein has one entry. The data contain 710,000 or so distinct CDR3 sequences, around a sixth of them singletons. The V gene's germline CDR1 is MNHNS and CDR2 SASEGT. The CDR3 is 14 residues long. The ends lost 5 bases at V and 6 bases at J; junction bases unmatched: 9. The sequencing used PBMCs from blood, collected about 11 days after vaccination. The receptor was derived from a man in his fifties or sixties who received an inactivated influenza vaccine. The chain uses TRBV6-1 and TRBJ2-5; 7 bases fit TRBD2. The chain's CDR3 is CASSPTRGGKTQYF. CDR3 coding DNA: TGTGCCAGCAGTCCGACTAGGGGAGGGAAGACCCAGTACTTC.